A single sample is the source of the 28 T cell receptor beta chains below, sequenced in a study of regulatory T cells in long-lasting Graves disease. Time point in this sample: newly diagnosed GD, antithyroid drugs for less than 3 months. PBMC-derived RNA was used for the TCR library. Library construction for TCR beta used iRepertoire HTBI primers and Arm-PCR of CDR3 regions. TCRdb reprocessed the multiplex PCR reads via MiXCR and lists one record per CDR3 protein. The table has 450,000 to 500,000 distinct CDR3 sequences, roughly 16% seen once. The same specimen was also included in a second study, on T cells in Graves' hyperthyroidism and ophthalmopathy.

The source was peripheral blood mononuclear cells (PBMCs), collected at new diagnosis, from a patient treated with antithyroid drugs. The receptors stem from a man aged 35 to 55 with Graves disease.

For this clonotype: Without the conserved terminal phenylalanine or tryptophan, this CDR3 likely stems from a read error. The V and J genes are TRBV5-1 and TRBJ2-1, with D perhaps given as TRBD1 or TRBD2 (8 bases each). CDR3 length: 20 residues. Per the germline V gene, CDR1 is SGHRS and CDR2 is YFSETQ. Trimming cost V 4 bases and J 5 bases, with 31 bases left between them. Written as DNA, the CDR3 is TGCGCCAGCAGCGTCTCCCGGGGGGGCAGGGGGCTTCCCCTAAACAATGAGCAGTTCCTC. Protein: CASSVSRGGRGLPLNNEQFL.

This chain connects TRBV12-5 to TRBJ2-2; TRBD2 might be the D (5 bases). There are 12 residues in the CDR3. Germline CDR1 and CDR2: LGHNT and FRNRAP. With 6 bases removed from V and 7 bases from J, the gap between germline ends came to 9 bases. The DNA of the CDR3 is TGTGCTAGTGGCCCCGCGGGCGGGGAGCTGTTTTTT. Its protein is CASGPAGGELFF.

This clonotype was counted ten times or more. The chain links TRBV28 to TRBJ2-1, with 9 bases matching TRBD2. This CDR3 spans 14 amino acids. Germline V lookup: CDR1 MDHEN, CDR2 SYDVKM. V shed 5 bases and J 9 bases; nucleotides not matched to a gene: 8. CDR3: CASSVTGTSFEQFF. The CDR3 coding sequence is TGTGCCAGCAGTGTCACCGGGACTAGCTTTGAGCAGTTCTTC.

The chain employs TRBV9 and TRBJ1-4; 7 bases match TRBD1. The V and J ends lost 0 bases and 0 bases, in that order; junction bases with no gene match: 5. The CDR3 has 17 residues. The germline gives CDR1 SGDLS, CDR2 YYNGEE. The CDR3 protein is CASSVDGTVATNEKLFF. CDR3 sequence (DNA): TGTGCCAGCAGCGTAGATGGGACAGTTGCAACTAATGAAAAACTGTTTTTT.

This clonotype was counted a few times. The V and J genes are TRBV28 and TRBJ1-4; possible D gene TRBD1, 5 bases. CDR1 is MDHEN and CDR2 is SYDVKM in the germline V gene. The CDR3 is 15 amino acids. V was trimmed by 2 bases and J by 0 bases, leaving 7 bases between them. Written as DNA, the CDR3 is TGTGCCAGCAGTTTAGGGACTACAACTAATGAAAAACTGTTTTTT. As protein: CASSLGTTTNEKLFF.

This clonotype was detected only a few times. The chain uses TRBV20-1 and TRBJ2-3, with D hard to call. Germline CDR1 and CDR2: DFQATT and SNEGSKA (reference sequence). Trimming removed 7 bases from V and 2 bases from J, with 13 bases in between. The CDR3 is 13 amino acids. Here the CDR3 reads CSGTKRPTDTQYF. The DNA of the CDR3 is TGCAGTGGGACGAAAAGGCCCACAGATACGCAGTATTTT.

The chain uses TRBV4-1 and TRBJ2-2, with 7 bases that match TRBD2. The ends lost 0 bases at V and 2 bases at J; junction bases unmatched: 6. The CDR3 consists of 17 residues. Germline V lookup: CDR1 MGHRA, CDR2 YSYEKL. DNA for the CDR3: TGCGCCAGCAGCCAAGAGCTAGCGGAAGGAAACACCGGGGAGCTGTTTTTT. Protein sequence: CASSQELAEGNTGELFF.

The rearrangement links TRBV19 to TRBJ2-5; TRBD2 is a possible D gene (5 bases). V was shortened by 1 base and J by 6 bases, with 6 bases between the two germline ends. The CDR3 is 12 residues long. Germline V CDR1 and CDR2: LNHDA, SQIVND (reference sequence). CDR3 amino acids: CASSIGGQTQYF. DNA for the CDR3: TGTGCCAGTAGTATAGGAGGGCAGACCCAGTACTTC.

The chain uses TRBV7-9 and TRBJ2-1; 8 bases agree with TRBD2. This CDR3 is built from 15 residues. Germline loops: CDR1 SEHNR, CDR2 FQNEAQ (reference sequence). J was trimmed by 3 bases and V by 6 bases; bases with no gene match: 7. Written as DNA, the CDR3 is TGTGCCAGCAGTCATACTAGCGGAGGCTACAATGAGCAGTTCTTC. Protein: CASSHTSGGYNEQFF.

The chain joins TRBV29-1 to TRBJ2-1, with 13 bases aligning to TRBD2. CDR1 SQVTM and CDR2 ANQGSEA come from the germline V gene. This CDR3 contains 17 residues. The V and J ends lost 4 bases and 7 bases, in that order; junction bases with no gene match: 13. For the CDR3, the DNA is TGCAGCGTTGGGCCCACTAGCGGGAGGGCCGATGTTAATGAGCAGTTCTTC. This translates into CSVGPTSGRADVNEQFF.

This clonotype was found many times. The genes are TRBV20-1 and TRBJ2-7; a possible D gene is TRBD1 (5 bases). V was cut by 3 bases and J by 6 bases, with 15 bases left in between. This CDR3 spans 13 amino acids. Germline V gene data show CDR1 as DFQATT and CDR2 as SNEGSKA (reference sequence). Written as DNA, the CDR3 is TGCAGTGCTAGCTACGTGCAGGGTGGCGAGCAGTACTTC. As protein: CSASYVQGGEQYF.

This clonotype has at least ten counts. The CDR3 bases are TGCGCCAGCAGAGCTCCGGAGGTCCCCTACGAGCAGTACTTC. This gives the protein CASRAPEVPYEQYF. The gene calls are TRBV5-1 and TRBJ2-7; D may be TRBD2 (5 bases). The V and J ends lost 5 bases and 2 bases respectively, with 14 bases between them. The CDR3 has 14 residues. Germline V lookup: CDR1 SGHRS, CDR2 YFSETQ.

This clonotype was observed many times. The chain has TRBV5-1 and TRBJ2-3, with unresolved D. CDR1 is SGHRS, CDR2 YFSETQ, per germline. With 0 bases removed from V and 0 bases from J, the gap between germline ends came to 5 bases. The CDR3 is made up of 14 amino acids. CDR3 residues: CASSLEPSTDTQYF. The CDR3 bases are TGCGCCAGCAGCTTGGAACCAAGCACAGATACGCAGTATTTT. Based on the CDR3 plus reference TRBV5-1 and TRBJ2-3, the full variable domain is KAGVTQTPRYLIKTRGQQVTLSCSPISGHRSVSWYQQTPGQGLQFLFEYFSETQRNKGNFPGRFSGRQFSNSRSEMNVSTLELGDSALYLCASSLEPSTDTQYFGPGTRLTVL.

This clonotype was observed a few times. V and J are TRBV5-1 and TRBJ1-2; TRBD1 aligns across 9 bases. Germline loops: CDR1 SGHRS, CDR2 YFSETQ. Unmatched junction bases numbered 9, after V lost 9 bases and J lost 0 bases. The CDR3 extends over 15 amino acids. Here the CDR3 DNA reads TGCGCCACCTCGATTGGACAGGGGACTAACTATGGCTACACCTTC. The encoded protein is CATSIGQGTNYGYTF.

The sample holds many counts of this clonotype. A read error may produce the germline difference seen at one junction end. V usage is TRBV2 and J usage is TRBJ2-1; TRBD2 is a possible D gene (6 bases). This CDR3 comprises 13 residues. CDR1 and CDR2 (germline): SNHLY, FYNNEI. The DNA of the CDR3 is TGTGCCCGCAGTAGGGAGGTCCGGGGAGAGCAGTTCTTC. It encodes CARSREVRGEQFF.

A word on this clonotype: Given a much more abundant clone one base away, this may be a read error. This chain links TRBV28 with TRBJ2-1, with 9 bases aligning to TRBD2. The length of the CDR3 is 16 residues. V shed 5 bases, J shed 6 bases, and the junction held 11 bases outside the gene matches. Looked up from germline, CDR1 is MDHEN and CDR2 is SYDVKM. The CDR3: CASSRLAEGLVNEQFF. The CDR3 DNA reads TGTGCCAGCAGTCGACTAGCGGAAGGTTTGGTCAATGAGCAGTTCTTC.

About this clonotype: Given a much more abundant clone one base away, this may be a read error. The chain uses TRBV28 and TRBJ2-4; D is unclear. This CDR3 has 16 amino acids. Per germline, CDR1 MDHEN and CDR2 SYDVKM. V lost 1 base to trimming and J lost 4 bases, with 14 bases between them. This CDR3 is CASSLFLTERKNIQYF. CDR3 nucleotide sequence: TGTGCCAGCAGTTTATTTCTAACGGAGAGAAAAAACATTCAGTACTTC.

J is TRBJ2-3 and V is TRBV6-5, with TRBD2 matching 10 bases. The better agreement between TRBJ2-7 and the DNA end casts doubt on the J call. From germline, CDR1 is MNHEY and CDR2 SVGAGI. The CDR3 contains 14 residues. The CDR3 loop reads CASSYSLAGDEQYF. The CDR3 DNA is TGTGCCAGCAGTTACTCTCTAGCGGGAGACGAGCAGTACTTC.

This rearrangement joins TRBV20-1 to TRBJ2-7, with 11 bases that match TRBD1. Germline CDR1 reads DFQATT; CDR2 reads SNEGSKA (reference sequence). This CDR3 has 12 amino acids. The V and J ends lost 5 bases and 7 bases, in that order; junction bases with no gene match: 4. CDR3 DNA sequence: TGCAGTGCTGAGGACAGGGGGCCTGAGCAGTACTTC. Translating gives CSAEDRGPEQYF.

The chain combines TRBV24-1 with TRBJ2-1; 9 bases match TRBD2. The CDR3 is 14 residues long. Germline CDR1 and CDR2: KGHDR and SFDVKD. The V gene end was trimmed by 3 bases and the J gene end by 7 bases; junction bases not matched to a gene: 3. Written as DNA, the CDR3 is TGTGCCACCAGTGATCCCGGACTAGCGAATGAGCAGTTCTTC. As protein: CATSDPGLANEQFF.

This clonotype was observed at least ten times. The rearrangement links TRBV2 to TRBJ2-5, with a weak D call TRBD1 (5 bases). Germline V gene sequence: CDR1 SNHLY, CDR2 FYNNEI. The CDR3 runs to 16 residues. V was clipped by 4 bases and J by 1 base, with 16 bases between them. CDR3 in amino acids: CASSGAGHIFQETQYF. CDR3 nucleotide sequence: TGTGCCAGCAGTGGGGCTGGACATATATTCCAAGAGACCCAGTACTTC.

This clonotype was counted many times. V is TRBV3-1 and J is TRBJ2-7; 7 nucleotides agree with TRBD1. The CDR3 contains 14 residues. The V gene end was trimmed by 2 bases and the J gene end by 2 bases; junction bases not matched to a gene: 3. The germline CDR1 and CDR2 sequences are LGHDT and YNNKEL (reference sequence). Here the CDR3 DNA reads TGTGCCAGCAGCCAAACCGGGACAGCCTACGAGCAGTACTTC. Protein product: CASSQTGTAYEQYF.

At least ten counts were recorded for this clonotype. The V and J genes are TRBV28 and TRBJ2-7; TRBD1 matches 7 bases. This CDR3 is 13 amino acids long. Trimming took 6 bases from V and 2 from J; bases not matched to a gene: 4. CDR1 and CDR2 from the germline V gene are MDHEN and SYDVKM. CDR3 nucleotide sequence: TGTGCCAGCAGAGGGACAGTTACCTACGAGCAGTACTTC. This translates into CASRGTVTYEQYF.

In its sample, this clonotype was seen many times. The V gene is TRBV20-1, the J gene TRBJ2-1, with D possibly TRBD1 on 5 matching bases. The CDR3 sequence is 16 residues long. The germline V gene has CDR1 DFQATT and CDR2 SNEGSKA (reference sequence). Trimming left V 5 bases short and J 0 bases short, with 17 bases between. CDR3 nucleotides: TGCAGTGCTTACGATCCAGGGAAAAGCTCCTACAATGAGCAGTTCTTC. It codes for CSAYDPGKSSYNEQFF.

The chain combines TRBV6-2 or TRBV6-3 with TRBJ2-3, with D perhaps matching TRBD1 (6 bases). Germline CDR1 and CDR2: MNHEY and SVGEGT. The CDR3 consists of 14 residues. V lost 6 bases, J lost 2 bases, and 12 bases lay in between. This CDR3 is CASRRQDFTDTQYF. The CDR3 coding sequence is TGTGCCAGCAGGAGACAGGACTTCACAGATACGCAGTATTTT.

This clonotype appeared a few times. The chain combines TRBV27 with TRBJ1-6; no definite D call. This CDR3 is built from 12 residues. Germline V gives CDR1 MNHEY, CDR2 SMNVEV (reference sequence). V was pared by 5 bases and J by 8 bases, with 7 bases between. Written as DNA, the CDR3 is TGTGCCAGCAGTCCCTGTGATTCACCCCTCCACTTT. Encoded protein: CASSPCDSPLHF.

The V gene is TRBV9, the J gene TRBJ2-3; 7 bases fit TRBD2. Germline trimming cut 2 bases from V and 3 bases from J; bases unmatched to any gene: 6. This CDR3 is 15 amino acids long. CDR1 and CDR2 from the germline V gene are SGDLS and YYNGEE. The CDR3 is CASSVRREGTDTQYF. CDR3 DNA: TGTGCCAGCAGCGTGAGGAGGGAGGGGACAGATACGCAGTATTTT. Filled out from reference TRBV9 and TRBJ2-3, the complete variable domain reads DSGVTQTPKHLITATGQRVTLRCSPRSGDLSVYWYQQSLDQGLQFLIQYYNGEERAKGNILERFSAQQFPDLHSELNLSSLELGDSALYFCASSVRREGTDTQYFGPGTRLTVL.

This clonotype was recorded many times. The rearrangement uses TRBV14 and TRBJ2-1; 7 positions agree with TRBD2. Germline assignment: CDR1 SGHDN and CDR2 FVKESK. J lost 2 bases, V lost 1 base, and 8 bases had no gene match. CDR3 length equals 17 residues. Written as DNA, the CDR3 is TGTGCCAGCAGCCAAGCACGCGGGAGATTTGCCTACAATGAGCAGTTCTTC. Its translation: CASSQARGRFAYNEQFF.